Below are 10 T cell receptor beta chains sequenced from a single sample in a study of CD8 T cells in ankylosing spondylitis. Their antigen targets remain unknown. MiXCR, applied by TCRdb to the 5' RACE reads, yields one record per CDR3 protein. In the table there are around 890,000 distinct CDR3 sequences, roughly 12% of which are singletons. The study, taken as a whole, reports: It appeared that ankylosing spondylitis blood was characterized by a TCR beta motif of about eight highly homologous variants.

What was sequenced was blood, either unsorted or a sorted T cell fraction (not recorded which). These receptors originate from a male donor with ankylosing spondylitis.

This clonotype has a count of ten or more. The chain carries TRBV7-9 and TRBJ2-7, with D uncertain. The CDR3 is made up of 11 amino acids. V was pared by 1 base and J by 5 bases, with 3 bases between. The germline gives CDR1 SEHNR, CDR2 FQNEAQ (reference sequence). The CDR3 reads CASSLDHEQYF. In nucleotides, the CDR3 is TGTGCCAGCAGCTTAGATCACGAGCAGTACTTC.

The chain combines TRBV29-1 with TRBJ2-7; D might be TRBD1 or TRBD2, each matching 6 bases. CDR3 length: 14 amino acids. The V end lost 4 bases, the J end lost 0 bases, and 13 bases lay between the germline ends. Germline CDR1 SQVTM, CDR2 ANQGSEA. CDR3 in DNA: TGCAGCGTTGTGCCGGGGGCCCCCTCCTACGAGCAGTACTTC. It codes for CSVVPGAPSYEQYF.

The J gene is TRBJ1-2, the V gene TRBV18; D ambiguous. The germline gives CDR1 KGHSH, CDR2 LQKENI. V lost 4 bases and J lost 1, with 10 bases in between. The CDR3 length is 14 residues. The CDR3 DNA is TGTGCCAGCTCACTACAACAGATTAACTATGGCTACACCTTC. Translating it yields CASSLQQINYGYTF.

This clonotype was seen only a few times. The chain carries TRBV5-8 and TRBJ2-7; 9 bases line up with TRBD1. Germline-derived CDR1 and CDR2 are SGHTS and YDEGEE. This CDR3 region has 16 residues. J gave up 3 bases and V 1 base, and 8 bases lay outside the gene matches. Written as DNA, the CDR3 is TGTGCCAGCAGCTTGAGGACCGGGACAGGGATCTACGAGCAGTACTTC. Encoded protein: CASSLRTGTGIYEQYF.

This clonotype was observed a few times. The chain couples TRBV20-1 to TRBJ2-1; D may be TRBD2 (6 bases). The CDR3 is made up of 14 amino acids. V dropped 6 bases and J dropped 4 bases, with 16 bases sitting between them. Germline V gives CDR1 DFQATT, CDR2 SNEGSKA (reference sequence). The CDR3 sequence: CSALGPTSYNEQFF. CDR3 DNA: TGCAGTGCCCTGGGACCGACTAGTTACAATGAGCAGTTCTTC.

The rearrangement uses TRBV20-1 and TRBJ2-7; TRBD1 matches 8 bases. The germline gives CDR1 DFQATT, CDR2 SNEGSKA (reference sequence). This CDR3 comprises 14 residues. Losses at the gene ends were 1 base for V and 0 bases for J; bases not matched to a gene: 2. The CDR3 sequence: CSARGGQDSYEQYF. For the CDR3, the DNA is TGCAGTGCTAGAGGGGGACAGGACTCCTACGAGCAGTACTTC.

This clonotype was detected only a few times. This chain links TRBV5-1 with TRBJ1-1; 7 bases agree with TRBD1. The CDR3 is made up of 14 amino acids. V dropped 3 bases and J dropped 3; count of bases not matched to a gene: 5. The V gene's germline CDR1 is SGHRS and CDR2 YFSETQ. CDR3: CASSSDRWDTEAFF. The CDR3 nucleotides are TGCGCCAGCAGCTCGGACAGGTGGGACACTGAAGCTTTCTTT.

This chain uses TRBV5-1 with TRBJ2-3, with 8 nucleotides matching TRBD1. V lost 0 bases and J lost 4; bases outside the gene matches: 10. The CDR3 is made up of 17 amino acids. Per germline, CDR1 SGHRS and CDR2 YFSETQ. CDR3 sequence: CASSLGPGGLPADTQYF. The CDR3 DNA follows: TGCGCCAGCAGCTTGGGTCCAGGGGGCTTGCCGGCAGATACGCAGTATTTT.

The chain couples TRBV7-9 to TRBJ1-4; tentative D call: TRBD1 (5 bases). Germline loops: CDR1 SEHNR, CDR2 FQNEAQ (reference sequence). This CDR3 has 16 residues. Trimming shortened V by 1 base and J by 4 bases, and 13 bases separated the two germline ends. CDR3 sequence reads: CASSLVRDGYNEKLFF. The CDR3 region has the DNA TGTGCCAGCAGCTTAGTACGGGACGGCTATAATGAAAAACTGTTTTTT.

V gene TRBV9 combines with J gene TRBJ2-3; D is unresolved. The CDR3 consists of 16 residues. Germline CDR1 reads SGDLS; CDR2 reads YYNGEE. With 0 bases removed from V and 5 bases from J, the gap between germline ends came to 16 bases. The CDR3 spells CASSVGATPLVDTQYF. The CDR3 region has the DNA TGTGCCAGCAGCGTAGGAGCTACCCCCCTCGTAGATACGCAGTATTTT.